The clone carrying this TCR beta chain was counted a single time. The antigen is not known. The CDR3 is 15 amino acids. Germline trimming cut 5 bases from V and 3 bases from J; bases unmatched to any gene: 9. CDR1 is SEHNR and CDR2 is FQNEAQ in the germline V gene (reference sequence). Produced via immunoSEQ multiplex PCR; TCRdb's table is partial and in-frame only. The table records 220,000 or so clones, more than 75% of them present only once. The donors formed part of the roughly 120-subject validation cohort, distinct from the roughly 620-subject first cohort. This sample is drawn from a study of cytomegalovirus exposure and HLA in healthy donors. Overall study context: It was reported in a later analysis that the same platform had been used for the roughly 130 validation repertoires as for the roughly 710 first-cohort repertoires.

Overall study results and limits: Per published reports, the classifier diagnosed cytomegalovirus status with high specificity and sensitivity.

This receptor was taken from a woman in her late teens or twenties in good health and CMV-seropositive. V gene TRBV7-9 combines with J gene TRBJ2-5; 7 nucleotides agree with TRBD2. Sequenced material: PBMCs. CDR3 loop: CASSHGLGREETQYF. CDR3 in DNA: TGTGCCAGCAGCCATGGGCTAGGGAGGGAAGAGACCCAGTACTTC.